Below are 8 T cell receptor beta chains sequenced from a single sample in a study of T-cell memory formation after mild COVID-19. Each CDR3 protein is one row after TCRdb ran MiXCR on the 5' RACE reads. The sample holds roughly 170,000 distinct CDR3 sequences; less than 20% are singletons and the top ten take 3% to 4%. Source material: PBMCs or a T cell subset sorted from them (not recorded which). The receptors were sampled from a man younger than 30 who had mild COVID-19 (a few samples of this study predate the infection). Cell type and time point are not known.

The V call is TRBV10-1, the J call TRBJ1-1; D gene ambiguous. Germline CDR1 reads WNHNN; CDR2 reads SYGVQD (reference sequence). The CDR3 runs to 13 residues. V gave up 6 bases and J gave up 1 base, with 9 bases separating them. For the CDR3, the DNA is TGCGCCAGCAGGCGGAACAGGAACACTGAAGCTTTCTTT. This codes for CASRRNRNTEAFF.

There are a few counts of this clonotype. The CDR3 DNA follows: TGTGCCAGTAGTATCGTGGGAGGGGAGACCCAGTACTTC. Translating it yields CASSIVGGETQYF. The chain joins TRBV19 to TRBJ2-5, with 7 nucleotides matching TRBD2. V shed 3 bases, J shed 5 bases, and the junction held 3 bases outside the gene matches. The CDR3 sequence is 13 residues long. CDR1 and CDR2 from the germline V gene are LNHDA and SQIVND (reference sequence).

In this sample, this clonotype turned up many times. The V and J genes are TRBV4-2 and TRBJ2-2; 7 bases are shared with TRBD1. V shed 4 bases, J shed 3 bases, and the junction held 2 bases outside the gene matches. The CDR3 consists of 14 residues. Germline-derived CDR1 and CDR2 are LGHNA and YNFKEQ. The CDR3 region has the DNA TGTGCCAGCAGCCGGGACAGAGACACCGGGGAGCTGTTTTTT. The encoded protein is CASSRDRDTGELFF.

This chain joins TRBV7-2 and TRBJ1-2; possibly TRBD1 for D (5 bases). Trimming removed 7 bases at V and 8 bases at J, with 14 bases between. CDR3 length: 12 residues. Germline lookup yields CDR1 SGHTA and CDR2 FQGNSA. CDR3 sequence (DNA): TGTGCCAGCACATTGGGGGTACAGGGCTACACCTTC. This encodes CASTLGVQGYTF. Filled out from reference TRBV7-2 and TRBJ1-2, the complete variable domain reads GAGVSQSPSNKVTEKGKDVELRCDPISGHTALYWYRQSLGQGLEFLIYFQGNSAPDKSGLPSDRFSAERTGGSVSTLTIQRTQQEDSAVYLCASTLGVQGYTFGSGTRLTVV.

J is TRBJ1-2 and V is TRBV29-1; no clear D gene. From germline, CDR1 is SQVTM and CDR2 ANQGSEA. The CDR3 is 13 residues long. Trimming stripped 4 bases from V and 5 bases from J, with 14 bases between. Here the CDR3 reads CSVAVQLGYGYTF. CDR3 DNA sequence: TGCAGCGTTGCGGTCCAACTGGGTTATGGCTACACCTTC.

J is TRBJ2-5 and V is TRBV10-2, with no clear D. Germline V lookup: CDR1 WSHSY, CDR2 SAAADI. Trimming removed 3 bases at V and 2 bases at J, with 7 bases between. CDR3 length equals 13 residues. The CDR3 DNA follows: TGCGCCAGCAGTGAAACGATTCAAGAGACCCAGTACTTC. Translation: CASSETIQETQYF.

J is TRBJ1-1 and V is TRBV27, with 7 positions matching TRBD1. Germline CDR1 and CDR2: MNHEY and SMNVEV (reference sequence). CDR3 length: 12 residues. J lost 7 bases, V lost 6 bases, and 5 bases had no gene match. Written as DNA, the CDR3 is TGTGCCAGCAGCAGGTCAGGGGGTGAAGCTTTCTTT. Its translation: CASSRSGGEAFF.

This clonotype has a handful of counts. V gene TRBV7-2 combines with J gene TRBJ1-2; the D gene is possibly TRBD1 (6 bases). The CDR3 extends over 14 amino acids. Between the trimmed V and J ends, which lost 1 base and 6 bases, there was a span of 12 bases. Germline assignment: CDR1 SGHTA and CDR2 FQGNSA. CDR3 coding DNA: TGTGCCAGCAGCTTAGTATCCGGGACACATGGCTACACCTTC. This encodes CASSLVSGTHGYTF.